The 26 T cell receptor beta chains given below trace back to one sample, sequenced in a study of CD8 T cells in ankylosing spondylitis. Broader study findings: Apparently characteristic of ankylosing spondylitis blood was a TCR beta motif (roughly 8 highly homologous variants).

Their specific antigens are unknown. From the 5' RACE reads, TCRdb called clonotypes with MiXCR, one entry per CDR3 protein. The repertoire holds 700,000 or so distinct CDR3 sequences, with around 17% as singletons. The specimen sequenced was blood, either unsorted or a sorted T cell fraction (not recorded which). These receptors were obtained from a male donor with ankylosing spondylitis.

This clonotype was observed a handful of times. The chain carries TRBV9 and TRBJ2-5; 7 positions match TRBD2. The CDR3 spans 14 residues. Unmatched junction bases numbered 2, after V lost 0 bases and J lost 3 bases. Germline V gives CDR1 SGDLS, CDR2 YYNGEE. CDR3 DNA sequence: TGTGCCAGCAGCGTAGCGGGACTAAAAGAGACCCAGTACTTC. It encodes CASSVAGLKETQYF.

J is TRBJ1-2 and V is TRBV3-1; tentatively, D is TRBD1 (6 bases). The CDR3 is made up of 12 amino acids. CDR1 LGHDT and CDR2 YNNKEL come from the germline V gene (reference sequence). The V gene lost 3 bases and the J gene lost 13 bases, with 15 bases spanning the gap. The CDR3 sequence: CASSHLDSSSTF. CDR3 DNA sequence: TGTGCCAGCAGCCACCTGGACAGCTCTAGCACCTTC.

The gene calls are TRBV12-3 or TRBV12-4 and TRBJ2-5, with 12 positions matching TRBD2. The CDR3 extends over 17 amino acids. Germline trimming cut 5 bases from V and 7 bases from J; bases unmatched to any gene: 14. DNA of the CDR3: TGTGCCAGCAGTGGGGATTGGGCTAGCGGGGGGGGAGGGACCCAGTACTTC. It encodes CASSGDWASGGGGTQYF.

This clonotype was detected only a few times. This chain links TRBV7-3 with TRBJ2-1; 11 nucleotides agree with TRBD1. The CDR3 is 16 amino acids. Germline loops: CDR1 SGHTA, CDR2 FQGTGA. The V segment lost 2 bases and the J segment 6 bases; nucleotides outside the gene matches: 6. The CDR3 sequence is CASSLSRDRGSNEQFF. The CDR3 DNA reads as TGTGCCAGCAGCTTATCCCGGGACAGGGGGAGCAATGAGCAGTTCTTC.

This chain uses TRBV28 with TRBJ1-6, with a tentative D call TRBD1 (6 bases). Per germline, CDR1 MDHEN and CDR2 SYDVKM. The CDR3 totals 13 residues. Trimming removed 11 bases at V and 7 bases at J, with 15 bases between. CDR3 sequence (DNA): TGTGCCGGAGGACAGTTTTCAAATTCACCCCTCCACTTT. Encoded protein: CAGGQFSNSPLHF.

Many counts were recorded for this clonotype. The chain combines TRBV3-1 with TRBJ2-2; 14 nucleotides align to TRBD2. Trimming took 4 bases from V and 5 from J; bases not matched to a gene: 3. This CDR3 spans 16 amino acids. Germline CDR1 reads LGHDT; CDR2 reads YNNKEL (reference sequence). The CDR3 DNA reads as TGTGCCAGCAGCCGAGGACTAGCGGGAGGTACCGGGGAGCTGTTTTTT. Its protein product is CASSRGLAGGTGELFF.

This clonotype appeared a single time. The V gene is TRBV4-1, the J gene TRBJ2-1; D is perhaps TRBD1 (6 bases). CDR1 and CDR2 (germline): MGHRA, YSYEKL. This CDR3 region has 13 residues. V shed 3 bases and J shed 9 bases, with 12 bases lying between them. CDR3 bases: TGCGCCAGCAGCCACCCACAGGGTGGTGAGCAGTTCTTC. Its protein is CASSHPQGGEQFF.

The chain carries TRBV7-8 and TRBJ2-3; the D gene is possibly TRBD1 (6 bases). The germline V gene has CDR1 SGHVS and CDR2 FQNEAQ. The V and J ends lost 1 base and 6 bases respectively, with 14 bases between them. There are 15 residues in the CDR3. CDR3 nucleotide sequence: TGTGCCAGCAGCTTAGGGATGGGACAAACCGATACGCAGTATTTT. Amino acids: CASSLGMGQTDTQYF.

This clonotype was detected many times. V usage is TRBV12-3 or TRBV12-4 and J usage is TRBJ2-2; perhaps D is TRBD1 or TRBD2 (5 bases each). CDR3 length equals 13 residues. V shed 6 bases and J shed 3 bases, with 8 bases lying between them. As DNA, the CDR3 is TGTGCCAGCAGCCGGGGCTACACCGGGGAGCTGTTTTTT. Protein product: CASSRGYTGELFF.

The chain uses TRBV29-1 and TRBJ2-2; no clear D. Trimming took 4 bases from V and 2 from J, leaving 11 bases between them. CDR1 and CDR2 from the germline V gene are SQVTM and ANQGSEA. The CDR3 has 14 amino acids. The CDR3 region is CSVGIGHNTGELFF. Written as DNA, the CDR3 is TGCAGCGTTGGAATAGGGCATAACACCGGGGAGCTGTTTTTT.

This clonotype was found a few times. The chain joins TRBV24-1 to TRBJ2-1; a weak D match, TRBD2 (5 bases). The length of the CDR3 is 14 residues. Germline CDR1 KGHDR, CDR2 SFDVKD. V lost 6 bases, J lost 1 base, and 9 bases lay in between. CDR3 sequence reads: CATSSGYSYNEQFF. In DNA, the CDR3 is TGTGCCACCAGTAGCGGTTATTCCTACAATGAGCAGTTCTTC.

The chain couples TRBV5-1 to TRBJ2-5; tentative D call: TRBD2 (6 bases). With 1 base removed from V and 5 bases from J, the gap between germline ends came to 15 bases. Germline values: CDR1 SGHRS, CDR2 YFSETQ. The CDR3 runs to 15 residues. The CDR3 DNA reads as TGCGCCAGCAGCTTGTTAGGTAGCGGTTCGGAGACCCAGTACTTC. This encodes CASSLLGSGSETQYF.

This clonotype came up a few times. In nucleotides, the CDR3 is TGTGCCAGCAGCACCGGGACGACCTACGAGCAGTACTTC. Protein product: CASSTGTTYEQYF. This chain uses TRBV2 with TRBJ2-7; D tentatively fits TRBD1 or TRBD2 (5 bases each). This CDR3 region has 13 residues. CDR1 and CDR2 from the germline V gene are SNHLY and FYNNEI. Trimming removed 6 bases at V and 2 bases at J, with 11 bases between.

In this sample, this clonotype turned up a few times. The rearrangement joins TRBV20-1 to TRBJ1-1; 7 bases match TRBD1. This CDR3 has 13 residues. The V gene end was trimmed by 5 bases and the J gene end by 4 bases; junction bases not matched to a gene: 7. Germline V lookup: CDR1 DFQATT, CDR2 SNEGSKA (reference sequence). CDR3 loop: CSAGRQGRTEAFF. The DNA of the CDR3 is TGCAGTGCTGGCAGACAGGGTCGCACTGAAGCTTTCTTT.

The V and J genes are TRBV5-4 and TRBJ2-3; 10 bases line up with TRBD2. CDR3 size: 16 residues. Germline values: CDR1 SGHNT, CDR2 YYREEE (reference sequence). V lost 0 bases to trimming and J lost 5 bases; unmatched junction nucleotides: 6. CDR3 in DNA: TGTGCCAGCAGCTTGGTAGCGGGGGGTGGGAAAGATACGCAGTATTTT. Protein product: CASSLVAGGGKDTQYF.

The rearrangement joins TRBV29-1 to TRBJ1-1; no definite D call. Looked up from germline, CDR1 is SQVTM and CDR2 is ANQGSEA. The V and J ends lost 7 bases and 5 bases respectively, with 14 bases between them. This CDR3 has 12 residues. The CDR3 sequence is CSAKVVGTEAFF. CDR3 DNA sequence: TGCAGCGCTAAGGTGGTCGGGACTGAAGCTTTCTTT.

The rearrangement links TRBV27 to TRBJ2-7; unclear D gene. This CDR3 has 16 amino acids. V lost 0 bases, J lost 2 bases, and 14 bases lay in between. Germline V gene lookup returns CDR1 MNHEY and CDR2 SMNVEV (reference sequence). In DNA form, the CDR3 reads TGTGCCAGCAGTTTATCCACGCTTGATACCGCCTACGAGCAGTACTTC. Translation: CASSLSTLDTAYEQYF.

This clonotype has just a few counts. The gene calls are TRBV30 and TRBJ1-1; D is ambiguous. Looked up from germline, CDR1 is GTSNPN and CDR2 is SVGIG (reference sequence). The CDR3 is 13 amino acids. V lost 0 bases and J 3 bases, leaving 8 bases between the germline ends. This CDR3 reads CAWSVREDTEAFF. The DNA for the CDR3 is TGTGCCTGGAGTGTACGGGAGGACACTGAAGCTTTCTTT.

The chain combines TRBV5-1 with TRBJ2-2; 9 nucleotides agree with TRBD1. Germline trimming cut 5 bases from V and 2 bases from J; bases unmatched to any gene: 10. Germline CDR1 SGHRS, CDR2 YFSETQ. The CDR3 totals 17 residues. CDR3 region: CASSTVPGQGNTGELFF. The DNA of the CDR3 is TGCGCCAGCAGTACAGTACCGGGACAGGGAAACACCGGGGAGCTGTTTTTT.

This clonotype was recorded a few times. The gene calls are TRBV5-6 and TRBJ2-2; D ambiguous. Per the germline V gene, CDR1 is SGHDT and CDR2 is YYEEEE. V lost 2 bases and J 0 bases, leaving 8 bases between the germline ends. The CDR3 loop spans 15 amino acids. This CDR3 reads CASSFPGSNTGELFF. CDR3 nucleotide sequence: TGTGCCAGCAGCTTCCCGGGCTCGAACACCGGGGAGCTGTTTTTT.

This clonotype occurred a few times. The chain carries TRBV7-4 and TRBJ2-1, with 7 bases fitting TRBD1. The CDR3 extends over 17 amino acids. V trimming: 0 bases; J trimming: 2 bases; junction bases outside the gene matches: 7. CDR1 is SGHVT, CDR2 SQSDAQ, per germline. The CDR3 DNA reads TGTGCCAGCAGCTTAGCCCGTCCGCAGGGGGCCTACAATGAGCAGTTCTTC. Translating gives CASSLARPQGAYNEQFF.

CDR3 amino acids: CASSFSSGLHYNEQFF. Here the CDR3 DNA reads TGTGCCAGCAGTTTTTCTTCGGGACTGCACTACAATGAGCAGTTCTTC. The J gene is TRBJ2-1, the V gene TRBV27; a possible D gene is TRBD2 (6 bases). Germline CDR1 MNHEY, CDR2 SMNVEV (reference sequence). The germline V and J ends were trimmed by 3 bases and 3 bases, with 15 bases remaining between them. The CDR3 spans 16 residues.

This clonotype was found a few times. CDR3 amino acids: CASSQGAGGGNTEAFF. The CDR3, as DNA: TGCGCCAGCAGCCAAGGCGCGGGGGGGGGGAACACTGAAGCTTTCTTT. The chain uses TRBV4-1 and TRBJ1-1, with D maybe TRBD1 (5 bases). The CDR3 has 16 residues. The V and J ends lost 1 base and 1 base respectively, with 13 bases between them. Germline loops: CDR1 MGHRA, CDR2 YSYEKL.

This clonotype has a handful of counts. The rearrangement uses TRBV20-1 and TRBJ1-1; 7 nucleotides line up with TRBD1. Trimming removed 6 bases from V and 7 bases from J; junction bases left unmatched: 8. CDR3 length: 12 residues. Germline loops: CDR1 DFQATT, CDR2 SNEGSKA (reference sequence). CDR3 nucleotides: TGCAGTGCACTTCCGGGACAGCTTGAAGCTTTCTTT. This gives the protein CSALPGQLEAFF.

This clonotype was seen a handful of times. This sequence joins TRBV27 and TRBJ2-3; 9 bases are a match to TRBD1. The J segment lost 6 bases and the V segment lost 11 bases, leaving 15 bases of the junction unmatched. Germline CDR1 reads MNHEY; CDR2 reads SMNVEV (reference sequence). The CDR3 covers 15 residues. The CDR3 region is CACAPGQGTIDTQYF. DNA of the CDR3: TGTGCCTGTGCCCCGGGACAGGGTACTATTGATACGCAGTATTTT.

Only a few counts were recorded for this clonotype. The chain is built from TRBV29-1 and TRBJ2-1; D is uncertain. Germline lookup yields CDR1 SQVTM and CDR2 ANQGSEA. V lost 8 bases and J 2 bases, leaving 7 bases between the germline ends. This CDR3 contains 11 residues. The CDR3 reads CSKLAYNEQFF. The CDR3 nucleotides read TGCAGCAAACTTGCCTACAATGAGCAGTTCTTC.